This record looks at one T cell receptor (beta chain) sequence and its context. Its target is unknown. The PCR used 60 Vbeta and 13 Jbeta primers. Assay used: immunoSEQ multiplex PCR; TCRdb lists only in-frame clones, some missing. The table lists about 190,000 clones, just under 75% of them singletons. Although they were nominally healthy when sampled, donors likely had unrecorded immune exposures. The CDR3 loop spans 13 amino acids. V was clipped by 6 bases and J by 3 bases; unmatched bases: 5. Germline-derived CDR1 and CDR2 are MNHEY and SVGAGI. These data come from a study of cytomegalovirus exposure and HLA in healthy donors. The study's findings and limits: A link between a missense DCLRE1C variant and TCR beta V- and J-gene trimming emerged from a later analysis.

The TCR originated in a woman aged 25 to 39 in good health and CMV-seropositive. The genes are TRBV6-5 and TRBJ2-7, with 7 bases matching TRBD1. Sequencing was performed on PBMCs. CDR3 DNA sequence: TGTGCCAGCAGCCAGGGACAGAACTACGAGCAGTACTTC. This translates into CASSQGQNYEQYF.